The source of this T cell receptor (beta chain) is a study of shared clonotypes between healthy human individuals. Study-level background: Used for every donor were three CD4 naive, three CD4 memory, two CD8 naive and one CD8 memory plate.

Per the original methods: ImmunoSEQ gave junction-only sequences without quality scores, so filtering differed. Clones were sequenced by immunoSEQ multiplex PCR, and TCRdb holds only the in-frame ones, with some missing. D and trimming come from the DNA, and the V and J calls and clone size come from that table. The sample lists fewer than 2.5 million clones, 80% to 95% occurring once. V gave up 3 bases and J gave up 2 bases, with 8 bases separating them. In germline, CDR1 is LNHDA, CDR2 SQIVND (reference sequence). This CDR3 comprises 14 residues. The donors, healthy adults who were HIV-negative, had experienced no recent acute infections or vaccinations. Every one of the donors was a Caucasian adult that lived in Nashville, Tennessee.

The gene calls are TRBV19 and TRBJ2-1; D ambiguous. The sequencing sample was made of naive CD4+ T cells from PBMCs. Subset in this sample: CD45RA+ positively selected. This clonotype originated in a man between 18 and 29 years old in good health. Some clones in this sample may be carry-over from other donors' samples. The CDR3 coding sequence is TGTGCCAGTAGTATCTCCGCGACCTACAATGAGCAGTTCTTC. It yields the protein CASSISATYNEQFF.